This entry lists 18 T cell receptor beta chains sequenced from one sample in a study of technical replicates of blood from a handful of donors. Only in-frame clones appear in the TCRdb table, and some are missing; sequencing was by immunoSEQ multiplex PCR. The profile shows more than 90,000 clones, roughly 95% of them singletons. Input material: T cells isolated from PBMCs. These TCRs come from a human donor in good health.

The chain couples TRBV28 to TRBJ2-5, with 9 nucleotides matching TRBD2. CDR3 size: 16 residues. V was pared by 5 bases and J by 1 base, with 8 bases of the junction left unmatched. Germline loops: CDR1 MDHEN, CDR2 SYDVKM. The CDR3 bases are TGTGCCAGCAGTGATGAGCGGGGGGTAACCCAAGAGACCCAGTACTTC. Translating gives CASSDERGVTQETQYF.

The chain uses TRBV29-1 and TRBJ2-1; perhaps TRBD2 as D (6 bases). Per germline, CDR1 SQVTM and CDR2 ANQGSEA. Trimming shortened V by 3 bases and J by 8 bases, and 11 bases separated the two germline ends. The CDR3 spans 12 residues. The CDR3 spells CSVEEGGHEQFF. CDR3 coding DNA: TGCAGCGTTGAGGAGGGTGGCCATGAGCAGTTCTTC.

The chain employs TRBV30 and TRBJ1-5; the D is unclear. The CDR3 totals 14 residues. Trimming left V 2 bases short and J 6 bases short, with 14 bases between. Per the germline V gene, CDR1 is GTSNPN and CDR2 is SVGIG (reference sequence). CDR3 DNA sequence: TGTGCCTGGAGTAGAGAATCCTCGTTTCAGCCCCAGCATTTT. Its protein product is CAWSRESSFQPQHF. Full variable domain (rest looked up from reference TRBV30 and TRBJ1-5): SQTIHQWPATLVQPVGSPLSLECTVEGTSNPNLYWYRQAAGRGLQLLFYSVGIGQISSEVPQNLSASRPQDRQFILSSKKLLLSDSGFYLCAWSRESSFQPQHFGDGTRLSIL.

The chain combines TRBV18 with TRBJ2-1, with TRBD2 matching over 10 bases. V dropped 4 bases and J dropped 6; count of bases not matched to a gene: 6. The CDR3 is 15 residues long. CDR1 KGHSH and CDR2 LQKENI come from the germline V gene. DNA for the CDR3: TGTGCCAGCTCACTGGGACTAGCGAGGACCAATGAGCAGTTCTTC. Translation: CASSLGLARTNEQFF.

The chain has TRBV4-1 and TRBJ2-2; D is ambiguous. Germline V gene lookup returns CDR1 MGHRA and CDR2 YSYEKL. The CDR3 consists of 13 residues. Trimming pared 4 bases from V and 4 bases from J, leaving 7 bases between. CDR3 sequence reads: CASSLTGTGELFF. The CDR3 DNA reads as TGCGCCAGCAGCCTCACGGGCACCGGGGAGCTGTTTTTT.

This CDR3 reads CASSQPTLSYEQYF. The CDR3, as DNA: TGCGCCAGCAGCCAACCCACTCTATCCTACGAGCAGTACTTC. The J gene is TRBJ2-7, the V gene TRBV4-1; D is unresolved. Trimming pared 2 bases from V and 1 base from J, leaving 9 bases between. The CDR3 is 14 residues long. In germline, CDR1 is MGHRA, CDR2 YSYEKL.

CDR3 protein: CATLLEGAQYF. The CDR3, as DNA: TGTGCCACCCTGTTGGAAGGGGCGCAGTATTTT. The genes are TRBV15 and TRBJ2-3; weak D call: TRBD1 (5 bases). The CDR3 totals 11 residues. Trimming took off 8 bases at V and 10 bases at J, with 13 bases between the two ends. Germline V gene data show CDR1 as LNHNV and CDR2 as YYDKDF (reference sequence).

This chain joins TRBV14 and TRBJ2-2, with 8 nucleotides matching TRBD2. CDR1 is SGHDN and CDR2 is FVKESK in the germline V gene. Trimming took 0 bases from V and 6 from J; bases not matched to a gene: 12. The CDR3 covers 18 residues. CDR3 residues: CASSQEEYSGGPSGELFF. The CDR3, as DNA: TGTGCCAGCAGCCAAGAGGAATACAGCGGGGGTCCCTCCGGGGAGCTGTTTTTT.

This clone has more than one count but fewer than ten. The V call is TRBV27, the J call TRBJ1-1, with a tentative D call TRBD1 (5 bases). The germline gives CDR1 MNHEY, CDR2 SMNVEV (reference sequence). The CDR3 extends over 12 amino acids. The V end lost 2 bases, the J end lost 7 bases, and 8 bases lay between the germline ends. The CDR3: CASSLIQGEAFF. CDR3 nucleotides: TGTGCCAGCAGTTTAATTCAGGGTGAAGCTTTCTTT.

The rearrangement uses TRBV15 and TRBJ2-3, with 16 bases that match TRBD2. Germline V gives CDR1 LNHNV, CDR2 YYDKDF (reference sequence). CDR3 length: 21 residues. Trimming removed 2 bases from V and 2 bases from J; junction bases left unmatched: 13. The CDR3 loop is CATSRSLGLAGGPTLTDTQYF. The CDR3 DNA reads as TGTGCCACCAGCAGATCCTTGGGACTAGCGGGAGGGCCGACACTCACAGATACGCAGTATTTT.

The rearrangement joins TRBV19 to TRBJ2-5; weak D call: TRBD2 (5 bases). V dropped 1 base and J dropped 2 bases, with 11 bases sitting between them. The germline V gene encodes CDR1 LNHDA and CDR2 SQIVND (reference sequence). The CDR3 loop spans 15 amino acids. This CDR3 is CASSIVPGSQETQYF. The CDR3 DNA sequence: TGTGCCAGTAGTATAGTTCCGGGATCACAAGAGACCCAGTACTTC.

The V gene is TRBV7-2, the J gene TRBJ1-2, with 12 bases aligning to TRBD1. CDR1 and CDR2 (germline): SGHTA, FQGNSA. J gave up 0 bases and V 5 bases, and 7 bases lay outside the gene matches. The CDR3 contains 17 residues. CDR3 in amino acids: CASSPGQGAGTNYGYTF. DNA for the CDR3: TGTGCCAGCAGCCCGGGACAGGGGGCTGGGACTAACTATGGCTACACCTTC.

This chain uses TRBV11-2 with TRBJ2-7, with D possibly matching TRBD1 (6 bases). The CDR3 extends over 14 amino acids. V lost 2 bases and J 6 bases, leaving 14 bases between the germline ends. The germline gives CDR1 SGHAT, CDR2 FQNNGV. CDR3 DNA sequence: TGTGCCAGCAGCTTACAATTCAGGGGAAGCGAGCAGTACTTC. Amino acids: CASSLQFRGSEQYF.

The chain recombines TRBV28 with TRBJ1-5; unclear D gene. The CDR3 totals 11 residues. Deletions cut 10 bases from V and 7 bases from J, with 11 bases between. CDR1 is MDHEN and CDR2 is SYDVKM in the germline V gene. The chain's CDR3 is CATLGEQPQHF. CDR3 sequence (DNA): TGTGCCACCCTAGGTGAACAGCCCCAGCATTTT. Drawing the rest from reference TRBV28 and TRBJ1-5, the complete variable domain is DVKVTQSSRYLVKRTGEKVFLECVQDMDHENMFWYRQDPGLGLRLIYFSYDVKMKEKGDIPEGYSVSREKKERFSLILESASTNQTSMYLCATLGEQPQHFGDGTRLSIL.

The CDR3, as DNA: TGTGCCAGCAGCCCGAGACAGGGAAAAAAGGGAGAGACCCAGTACTTC. Its protein is CASSPRQGKKGETQYF. This chain links TRBV5-4 with TRBJ2-5, with 7 bases lining up with TRBD1. Germline-derived CDR1 and CDR2 are SGHNT and YYREEE (reference sequence). Trimming at V came to 4 bases and at J to 4 bases, leaving 13 bases not matched to a gene. The CDR3 spans 16 residues.

The J gene is TRBJ1-5, the V gene TRBV19; 7 nucleotides line up with TRBD1. The V gene's germline CDR1 is LNHDA and CDR2 SQIVND (reference sequence). The CDR3 has 14 residues. J gave up 4 bases and V 6 bases, and 6 bases lay outside the gene matches. CDR3 loop: CASSRDSLNQPQHF. The CDR3 DNA reads as TGTGCCAGTAGCCGGGACAGCTTAAATCAGCCCCAGCATTTT.

The rearrangement links TRBV7-6 to TRBJ2-1; 10 bases align to TRBD2. V was clipped by 7 bases and J by 8 bases; unmatched bases: 11. Germline V gene lookup returns CDR1 SGHVS and CDR2 FNYEAQ. The CDR3 extends over 15 amino acids. The CDR3 DNA follows: TGTGCCAGCACCCTCCTAGCGGGGGAGGTCGATGAGCAGTTCTTC. As protein: CASTLLAGEVDEQFF.

This chain connects TRBV27 to TRBJ1-1; tentative D call: TRBD1 (5 bases). Looked up from germline, CDR1 is MNHEY and CDR2 is SMNVEV (reference sequence). The CDR3 loop spans 14 amino acids. Deletions cut 4 bases from V and 2 bases from J, with 11 bases between. DNA of the CDR3: TGTGCCAGCAGTTATCTGGACACCAACACTGAAGCTTTCTTT. As protein: CASSYLDTNTEAFF.